This T cell receptor (beta chain) was retrieved from a study of T-cell memory formation after mild COVID-19. Background on the study: Most TCR clusters belonged to a single donor.

There are a few counts of this clonotype. Its antigen remains unidentified. V shed 0 bases, J shed 7 bases, and the junction held 7 bases outside the gene matches. The CDR3 is 15 amino acids. Germline CDR1 is MNHEY and CDR2 is SVGAGI. Study-level points and caveats: Researchers report contracting CD4+ clones mostly in CM and EM, with CD8+ clones in EMRA.

Using its own MiXCR run on the 5' RACE reads, TCRdb lists one record per CDR3 protein. Of fewer than 350,000 distinct CDR3 sequences in the sample, less than 9.5% were seen once. The V gene is TRBV6-5, the J gene TRBJ2-7; TRBD1 aligns across 9 bases. This sequence was found in a man in his late teens or twenties who had mild COVID-19 (a few samples of this study predate the infection). Cell type and time point are not known. Material: PBMCs or a T cell subset sorted from them (not recorded which). CDR3 DNA: TGTGCCAGCAGTTACTCCACAGGGGGCGCGGGGGAGCAGTACTTC. It encodes CASSYSTGGAGEQYF.